This TCR beta chain was observed in a study of molecular identifiers for immune sequencing clone quantification. About the study: Four of five splits of RNA from approximately 22,000 or 94,000 naive CD8 cells were sequenced in replicates. Study findings and constraints: Clones above 20 RNA copies held over 97% of effector molecules, under 1% in naive cells.

This CDR3 is 14 amino acids long. The germline V gene has CDR1 MNHEY and CDR2 SMNVEV (reference sequence). V shed 5 bases, J shed 1 base, and the junction held 3 bases outside the gene matches. This clonotype showed up many times. Its antigen is undetermined. Bulk TCR library preparation followed previously described methods with listed TCR primers. TCRdb reprocessed the PCR reads via MiXCR and lists one record per CDR3 protein. The sample consists of some 96,000 distinct CDR3 sequences, more than 20% of them appearing once. The sample was naive CD8+ T cells from blood, with Jurkat cell RNA spiked in. Sample subset: FACS-sorted CD8+CD4-CCR7+CD45RA+ naive T cells. This receptor was identified in a human donor in good health. Some libraries in this study had Jurkat cell RNA spiked in. The chain recombines TRBV27 with TRBJ2-7, with TRBD1 matching 9 bases. CDR3 region: CASSTGTGSYEQYF. CDR3 in DNA: TGTGCCAGCAGTACCGGGACAGGGTCCTACGAGCAGTACTTC.